The T cell receptor (beta chain) under discussion was sequenced for a study of immune characteristics of hereditary and idiopathic chronic pancreatitis. Study-wide results and limits: Vbeta-Jbeta usage, including TRBV10, TRBV19, TRBV23 and TRBV5, differed by pancreatitis type. Productive TCR rearrangement counts correlated positively with chronic pancreatitis severity scores.

With respect to this clone: What it recognizes is unknown.

Sequenced by immunoSEQ multiplex PCR; TCRdb stores in-frame clones only, minus some. Of roughly 1,700 clones listed, almost 80% are singletons. This CDR3 spans 14 amino acids. J gave up 5 bases and V 4 bases, and 3 bases lay outside the gene matches. Germline V lookup: CDR1 LNHDA, CDR2 SQIVND (reference sequence). Chronic pancreatitis tissue was collected during total pancreatectomy with islet autotransplantation. The TCR originated in a human donor with chronic pancreatitis. Sequenced: pancreas tissue with hereditary chronic pancreatitis. The V call is TRBV19, the J call TRBJ2-2; 8 bases fit TRBD2. DNA of the CDR3: TGTGCCAGTAGTAGACGCGGGGGGACCGGGGAGCTGTTTTTT. Translating gives CASSRRGGTGELFF. Full variable domain (remainder filled in from reference TRBV19 and TRBJ2-2): DGGITQSPKYLFRKEGQNVTLSCEQNLNHDAMYWYRQDPGQGLRLIYYSQIVNDFQKGDIAEGYSVSREKKESFPLTVTSAQKNPTAFYLCASSRRGGTGELFFGEGSRLTVL.